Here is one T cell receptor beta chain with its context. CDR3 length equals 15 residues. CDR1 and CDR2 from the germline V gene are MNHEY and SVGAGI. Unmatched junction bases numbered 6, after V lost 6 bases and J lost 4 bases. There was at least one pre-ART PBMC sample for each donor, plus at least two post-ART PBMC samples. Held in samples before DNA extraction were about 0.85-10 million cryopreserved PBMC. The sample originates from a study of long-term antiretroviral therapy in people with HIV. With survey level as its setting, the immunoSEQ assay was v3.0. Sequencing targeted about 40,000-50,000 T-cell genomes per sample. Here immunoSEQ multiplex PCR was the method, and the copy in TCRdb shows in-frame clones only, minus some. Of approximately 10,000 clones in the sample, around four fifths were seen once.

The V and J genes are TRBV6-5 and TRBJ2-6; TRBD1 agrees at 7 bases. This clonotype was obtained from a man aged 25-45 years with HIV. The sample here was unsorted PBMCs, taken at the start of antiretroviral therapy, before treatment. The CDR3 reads CASSRTGLGANVLTF. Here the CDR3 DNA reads TGTGCCAGCAGCAGGACAGGTCTCGGGGCCAACGTCCTGACTTTC.